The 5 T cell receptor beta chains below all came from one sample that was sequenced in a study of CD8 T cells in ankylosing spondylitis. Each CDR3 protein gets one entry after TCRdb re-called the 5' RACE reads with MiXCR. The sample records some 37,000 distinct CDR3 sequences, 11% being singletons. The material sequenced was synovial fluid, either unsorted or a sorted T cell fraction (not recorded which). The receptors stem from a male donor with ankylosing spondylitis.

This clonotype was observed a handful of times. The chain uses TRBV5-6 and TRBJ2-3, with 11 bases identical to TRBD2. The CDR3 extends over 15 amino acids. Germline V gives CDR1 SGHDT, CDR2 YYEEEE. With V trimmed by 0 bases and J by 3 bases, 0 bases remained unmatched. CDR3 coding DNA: TGTGCCAGCAGCTTGGTAGCGGGAGGGACAGATACGCAGTATTTT. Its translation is CASSLVAGGTDTQYF.

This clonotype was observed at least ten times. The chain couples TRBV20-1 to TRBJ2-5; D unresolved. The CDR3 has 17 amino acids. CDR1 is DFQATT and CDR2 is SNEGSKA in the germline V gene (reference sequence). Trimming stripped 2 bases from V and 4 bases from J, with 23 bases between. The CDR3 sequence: CSARIPPLVGFRETQYF. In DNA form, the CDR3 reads TGCAGTGCTAGAATTCCGCCCCTGGTGGGCTTTCGAGAGACCCAGTACTTC.

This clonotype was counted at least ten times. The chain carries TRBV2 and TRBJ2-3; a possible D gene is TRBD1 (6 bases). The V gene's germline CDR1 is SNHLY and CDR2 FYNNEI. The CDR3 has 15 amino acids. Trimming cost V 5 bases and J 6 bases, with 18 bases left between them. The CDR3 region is CASSSRTEIWDTQYF. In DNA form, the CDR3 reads TGTGCCAGCAGTTCTAGGACAGAGATTTGGGATACGCAGTATTTT.

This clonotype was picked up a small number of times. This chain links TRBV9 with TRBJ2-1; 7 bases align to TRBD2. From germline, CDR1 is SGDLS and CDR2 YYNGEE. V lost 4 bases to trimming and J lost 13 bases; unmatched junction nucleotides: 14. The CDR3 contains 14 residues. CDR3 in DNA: TGTGCCAGCAGCCCAGACATCGCGCGGGGGAATCAGTTCTTC. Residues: CASSPDIARGNQFF.

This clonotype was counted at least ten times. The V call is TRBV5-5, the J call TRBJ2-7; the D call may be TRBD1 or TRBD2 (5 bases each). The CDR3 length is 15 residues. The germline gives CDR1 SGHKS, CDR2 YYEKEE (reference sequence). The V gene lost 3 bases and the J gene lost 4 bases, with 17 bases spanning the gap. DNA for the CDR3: TGTGCCAGCAGCTGGGACCAAGGCCCCCTTTACGAGCAGTACTTC. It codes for CASSWDQGPLYEQYF.